This T cell receptor (beta chain) emerged from a study of T cell responses to AZD1222 COVID-19 vaccine. Assay used: immunoSEQ multiplex PCR; TCRdb lists only in-frame clones, some missing. The repertoire has 130,000 or so clones, about 82% of them found once; the top ten carry approximately 12%. The CDR3 covers 15 residues. J gave up 2 bases and V 4 bases, and 5 bases lay outside the gene matches. CDR1 and CDR2 from the germline V gene are SGHTA and FQGNSA. This sequence originates from an adult in good health. This material consisted of peripheral blood, taken on day 0 of AZD1222 vaccination. The rearrangement uses TRBV7-2 and TRBJ1-2, with 9 positions matching TRBD1. The chain's CDR3 is CASSSRTGDNYGYTF. CDR3 sequence (DNA): TGTGCCAGCAGCTCGAGGACAGGGGACAACTATGGCTACACCTTC.